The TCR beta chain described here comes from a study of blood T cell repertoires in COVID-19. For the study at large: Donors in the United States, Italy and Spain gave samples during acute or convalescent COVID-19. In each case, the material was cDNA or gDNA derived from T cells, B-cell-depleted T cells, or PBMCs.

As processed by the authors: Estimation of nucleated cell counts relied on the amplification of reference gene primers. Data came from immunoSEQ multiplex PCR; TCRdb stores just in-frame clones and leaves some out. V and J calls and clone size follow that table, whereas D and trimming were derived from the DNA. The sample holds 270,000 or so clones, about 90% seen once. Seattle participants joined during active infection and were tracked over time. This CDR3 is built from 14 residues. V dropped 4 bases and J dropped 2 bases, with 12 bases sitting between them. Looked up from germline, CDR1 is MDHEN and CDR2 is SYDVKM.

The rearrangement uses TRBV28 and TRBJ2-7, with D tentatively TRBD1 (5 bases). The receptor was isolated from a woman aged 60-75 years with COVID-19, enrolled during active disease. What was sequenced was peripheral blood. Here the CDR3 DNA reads TGTGCCAGCAGTTGGGCAGGGCTGGCCTACGAGCAGTACTTC. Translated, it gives CASSWAGLAYEQYF.